A selection of T cell receptor beta chains follows, all from one sample in a study of blood T cell repertoires in COVID-19. Clones were sequenced by immunoSEQ multiplex PCR, and TCRdb holds only the in-frame ones, with some missing. The repertoire holds about 170,000 clones, with roughly 80% as singletons. Sample: peripheral blood. The receptors were gathered from a woman aged 80 or over with acute or convalescent COVID-19. Each CDR3 is given with its conserved first and last residue. A D gene is named only where the DNA matches it firmly. Not every row has a clone size; where given, it reads once, few, many or a size class.

D: TRBD1; V: TRBV7-2; J: TRBJ1-5; size: -; CDR3: CASSLYVKGAAFNQPQHF; DNA: TGTGCCAGCAGCTTATATGTGAAGGGGGCGGCTTTTAATCAGCCCCAGCATTTT
D: TRBD2; V: TRBV11-2; J: TRBJ2-7; size: -; CDR3: CASSLVLAGGTYEQYF; DNA: TGTGCCAGCAGCTTAGTCCTAGCGGGAGGGACATACGAGCAGTACTTC
D: -; V: TRBV6-1; J: TRBJ1-5; size: -; CDR3: CASSEARVQPQHF; DNA: TGTGCCAGCAGTGAAGCGCGGGTCCAGCCCCAGCATTTT
D: TRBD1; V: TRBV9; J: TRBJ1-2; size: -; CDR3: CASSVRDRNYGYTF; DNA: TGTGCCAGCAGCGTGCGGGACAGGAATTATGGCTACACCTTC
D: -; V: TRBV9; J: TRBJ1-2; size: -; CDR3: CASSVEGDAQWGYTF; DNA: TGTGCCAGCAGCGTAGAGGGGGACGCCCAATGGGGCTACACCTTC
D: -; V: TRBV6-2/TRBV6-3; J: TRBJ2-2; size: -; CDR3: CASSDPGFGLFF; DNA: TGTGCCAGCAGCGACCCGGGGTTCGGGCTGTTTTTT
D: -; V: TRBV7-8; J: TRBJ1-5; size: -; CDR3: CASSLGGISNQPQHF; DNA: TGTGCCAGCAGCTTAGGCGGGATTAGCAATCAGCCCCAGCATTTT
D: -; V: TRBV18; J: TRBJ1-4; size: -; CDR3: CASSLNSPDNKGGNEKLFF; DNA: TGTGCCAGCTCACTCAACAGTCCGGACAACAAAGGGGGTAATGAAAAACTGTTTTTT
D: TRBD1; V: TRBV19; J: TRBJ1-2; size: -; CDR3: CASSPNRDRLNYGYTF; DNA: TGTGCCAGTAGTCCAAACCGGGACAGACTTAACTATGGCTACACCTTC
D: -; V: TRBV27; J: TRBJ2-5; size: -; CDR3: CASSGADQETQYF; DNA: TGTGCCAGCTCTGGGGCGGACCAAGAGACCCAGTACTTC
D: -; V: TRBV15; J: TRBJ2-3; size: -; CDR3: CATSRGTTDTQYF; DNA: TGTGCCACCAGCAGAGGAACTACGGATACGCAGTATTTT
D: -; V: TRBV11-3; J: TRBJ2-7; size: -; CDR3: CASSLGGQTDEQYF; DNA: TGTGCCAGCAGCTTAGGTGGACAGACAGACGAGCAGTACTTC
D: TRBD2; V: TRBV9; J: TRBJ2-5; size: -; CDR3: CASSVGTIFQETQYF; DNA: TGTGCCAGCAGCGTCGGGACTATATTCCAAGAGACCCAGTACTTC
D: TRBD1; V: TRBV3-1/TRBV3-2; J: TRBJ2-5; size: -; CDR3: CASSERSIYRGRVETQYF; DNA: TGTGCCAGCAGCGAGAGGTCGATCTACAGGGGGCGCGTGGAGACCCAGTACTTC
D: -; V: TRBV10-3; J: TRBJ1-3; size: -; CDR3: CAISLLGEEGQTIYF; DNA: TGTGCCATCAGTCTCTTAGGGGAAGAAGGTCAAACCATATATTTT
D: -; V: TRBV3-1/TRBV3-2; J: TRBJ1-4; size: -; CDR3: CASSQDGGEVANEKLFF; DNA: TGTGCCAGCAGCCAAGATGGAGGGGAGGTGGCTAATGAAAAACTGTTTTTT
D: TRBD1; V: TRBV18; J: TRBJ1-1; size: -; CDR3: CASSRTGATEAFF; DNA: TGTGCCAGCTCACGTACAGGGGCCACTGAAGCTTTCTTT
D: -; V: TRBV6-2/TRBV6-3; J: TRBJ2-7; size: -; CDR3: CASSYSRFPEQYF; DNA: TGTGCCAGCAGTTACTCGAGATTTCCCGAGCAGTACTTC
D: -; V: TRBV12-3/TRBV12-4; J: TRBJ1-2; size: -; CDR3: CASSLIGEGYTF; DNA: TGTGCCAGCAGTTTAATAGGGGAAGGCTACACCTTC
D: TRBD1; V: TRBV18; J: TRBJ1-4; size: -; CDR3: CASSPFARQGPEKLFF; DNA: TGTGCCAGCTCACCTTTTGCCCGACAGGGGCCCGAAAAACTGTTTTTT
D: -; V: TRBV7-3; J: TRBJ1-6; size: once; CDR3: CASSLTRDSPLHF; DNA: TGTGCCAGCAGCTTAACCCGGGATTCACCCCTCCACTTT
D: -; V: TRBV18; J: TRBJ1-1; size: -; CDR3: CASSPTQGMTFGAEAFF; DNA: TGTGCCAGCTCACCCACCCAGGGTATGACTTTTGGGGCTGAAGCTTTCTTT
D: TRBD2; V: TRBV7-2; J: TRBJ2-2; size: -; CDR3: CASSTPGGANTGELFF; DNA: TGTGCCAGCAGTACCCCGGGGGGGGCGAACACCGGGGAGCTGTTTTTT
D: TRBD1; V: TRBV2; J: TRBJ1-1; size: -; CDR3: CASSAGTAKAFF; DNA: TGTGCCAGCAGTGCCGGGACAGCGAAAGCTTTCTTT
D: -; V: TRBV6-6; J: TRBJ1-6; size: -; CDR3: CASGNRPPEDSPLHF; DNA: TGTGCCAGCGGGAACAGGCCCCCCGAGGATTCACCCCTCCACTTT
D: -; V: TRBV12-2; J: TRBJ2-5; size: -; CDR3: CASRSRGVFGVQETQYF; DNA: TGTGCAAGTCGCTCCCGGGGGGTATTTGGGGTACAAGAGACCCAGTACTTC
D: TRBD1; V: TRBV24-1; J: TRBJ2-3; size: -; CDR3: CATSDPGQVGDTQYF; DNA: TGTGCCACCAGTGACCCCGGACAGGTGGGGGATACGCAGTATTTT
D: TRBD1; V: TRBV19; J: TRBJ1-4; size: -; CDR3: CASSGDRGFFEKLFF; DNA: TGTGCCAGTAGTGGAGACAGGGGCTTTTTCGAAAAACTGTTTTTT
D: TRBD1; V: TRBV28; J: TRBJ1-3; size: -; CDR3: CASGSTGGSGNTIYF; DNA: TGTGCCAGCGGATCGACAGGGGGTTCTGGAAACACCATATATTTT
D: -; V: TRBV4-3; J: TRBJ2-7; size: -; CDR3: CASSQRLGDLSAQYF; DNA: TGCGCCAGCAGCCAACGACTAGGGGACCTTTCGGCGCAGTACTTC
D: TRBD2; V: TRBV11-2; J: TRBJ2-7; size: -; CDR3: CASSLGGSSYEQYF; DNA: TGTGCCAGCAGCTTAGGCGGGAGCTCCTACGAGCAGTACTTC
D: TRBD1; V: TRBV5-1; J: TRBJ2-7; size: -; CDR3: CASSVVQGTRDEQYF; DNA: TGCGCCAGCAGCGTCGTACAGGGGACAAGGGACGAGCAGTACTTC
D: -; V: TRBV21-1; J: TRBJ2-5; size: -; CDR3: CASSKWGKRGQAEEEETQYF; DNA: TGTGCCAGCAGCAAATGGGGGAAGAGGGGACAGGCTGAGGAAGAAGAGACCCAGTACTTC
D: TRBD1; V: TRBV6-5; J: TRBJ2-3; size: -; CDR3: CASSYRPGGVYTQYF; DNA: TGTGCCAGCAGTTACAGGCCAGGGGGCGTGTATACGCAGTATTTT
D: -; V: TRBV12-3/TRBV12-4; J: TRBJ2-7; size: once; CDR3: CASSTQGTYEQYF; DNA: TGTGCCAGCAGTACTCAGGGTACCTACGAGCAGTACTTC